A selection of T cell receptor beta chains follows, all from one sample in a study of T cell repertoires in cytomegalovirus infection. TCRdb reanalysed the reads using MiXCR and keeps one entry per CDR3 protein. The sample has fewer than 950,000 distinct CDR3 sequences, less than 35% seen once. Their antigens remain unidentified. The material sequenced was cultured CD8+ T cells from PBMCs, taken from culture after CMV antigen stimulation. The source is a human donor in good health (CMV status not recorded). Some clones in this sample may be carry-over from other donors' samples. Each CDR3 is given with its conserved first and last residue. D genes are given only for firm matches. Clone size is shown for a subset of rows, as once, few, many or a class of expanded clone.

D,V,J,size,DNA,CDR3
.,TRBV7-2,TRBJ2-1,few,TGTGCCAGCAGCTCCCGCCTAAGGGAGCAGTTCTTC,CASSSRLREQFF
.,TRBV7-6,TRBJ1-2,.,TGTGCCAGCAGCTTGGGACCCAGTGCTGGCTACACCTTC,CASSLGPSAGYTF
.,TRBV7-8,TRBJ1-1,many,TGTGCCAGCTACTCCAGGGGCTACGACACTGAAGCTTTCTTT,CASYSRGYDTEAFF
.,TRBV12-3/TRBV12-4,TRBJ2-3,.,TGTGCCAGCAGCCGCAGGGTTGCGAGCACAGATACGCAGTATTTT,CASSRRVASTDTQYF
.,TRBV5-5,TRBJ1-5,.,TGTGCCAGCAGCTTGGTCCAAGAGCAGCCCCAGCATTTT,CASSLVQEQPQHF
.,TRBV12-3/TRBV12-4,TRBJ2-7,few,TGTGCCAGCAGTTTAGCAGTGGGGTCCGAGCAGTACTTC,CASSLAVGSEQYF
TRBD2,TRBV13,TRBJ2-7,.,TGTGCCAGCAGCTTAGGATTTGACGGGGGGGCAGGTTACGAGCAGTACTTC,CASSLGFDGGAGYEQYF
.,TRBV29-1,TRBJ1-2,.,TGCAGCGTTTCGCAGGGTATAATATATGGCTACACCTTC,CSVSQGIIYGYTF
TRBD1,TRBV2,TRBJ2-7,.,TGTGCCAGCAGCCCGGACAGGGGATCTAACGAGCAGTACTTC,CASSPDRGSNEQYF
.,TRBV27,TRBJ2-7,.,TGTGCCAGCAGTTCCCCCTTCCGGGAGCAGTACTTC,CASSSPFREQYF
.,TRBV27,TRBJ2-3,.,TGTGCCAGCACCCCCACCGGACCGGGCTGGACAGATACGCAGTATTTT,CASTPTGPGWTDTQYF
TRBD1,TRBV6-1,TRBJ2-2,few,TGTGCCAGCAGTACATGGGACAGAGCGAACACCGGGGAGCTGTTTTTT,CASSTWDRANTGELFF
TRBD1,TRBV10-2,TRBJ1-1,few,TGCGCCAGCAGTGAGGCATCGAAGGATGTCTGGGACAGGGCGGCGAACACTGAAGCTTTCTTT,CASSEASKDVWDRAANTEAFF
.,TRBV7-3,TRBJ1-2,few,TGTGCCAGCAGCGGCCAGGGGCGGGTCTATGGCTACACCTTC,CASSGQGRVYGYTF
TRBD1,TRBV25-1,TRBJ2-3,once,TGTGCCAGCAGTGAACCGGACAGGGGCTTAACAGATACGCAGTATTTT,CASSEPDRGLTDTQYF
TRBD1,TRBV7-3,TRBJ1-2,.,TGTGCCAGCAGCACAGGGGACCCTAGGTATGGCTACACCTTC,CASSTGDPRYGYTF
.,TRBV19,TRBJ2-3,few,TGTGCCAGTAGTATTCGGGCACTTGACACAGATACGCAGTATTTT,CASSIRALDTDTQYF
.,TRBV20-1,TRBJ2-3,.,TGCAGTGCTAGAGTAGCGATCAGCACAGATACGCAGTATTTT,CSARVAISTDTQYF
TRBD1,TRBV7-6,TRBJ2-4,many,TGTGCCAGCAGCTTAGGAGGACAGGGGAAATCCAAAAACATTCAGTACTTC,CASSLGGQGKSKNIQYF
.,TRBV11-2,TRBJ2-1,.,TGTGCCAGCAGCTTAGGGGGGTGGGGGTCCTACAATGAGCAGTTCTTC,CASSLGGWGSYNEQFF
TRBD2,TRBV12-3/TRBV12-4,TRBJ2-3,many,TGTGCCAGCAGCCTTGCGGGGGGGCTTTCCCCTAGCACAGATACGCAGTATTTT,CASSLAGGLSPSTDTQYF
TRBD1,TRBV13,TRBJ1-2,.,TGTGCCAGCAGCTTGGGCGGACAGGGACCGGCGGTTAGAGACTATGGCTACACCTTC,CASSLGGQGPAVRDYGYTF
TRBD1,TRBV27,TRBJ2-1,.,TGTGCCAGCAGTTTAGCCAGGGGGCATCAGGATGAGCAGTTCTTC,CASSLARGHQDEQFF
.,TRBV14,TRBJ1-4,.,TGTGCCAGCAGCCCCTGGGGACGAAATGAAAAACTGTTTTTT,CASSPWGRNEKLFF
TRBD2,TRBV6-6,TRBJ2-5,.,TGTGCCAGCAGTTACTCGATCGCGGAGCGGCGGGAGCAAGAGACCCAGTACTTC,CASSYSIAERREQETQYF
.,TRBV28,TRBJ2-3,many,TGTGCCAGCAGTTCCCTGACTTTGGGGGGTGAGGGCACAGATACGCAGTATTTT,CASSSLTLGGEGTDTQYF
.,TRBV19,TRBJ1-1,.,TGTGCCAGTACTTACTCTTGGAGGACTGAAGCTTTCTTT,CASTYSWRTEAFF